This passage covers 15 T cell receptor beta chains from one sample sequenced in a study of read filtering for tumor transcriptome and immune sequencing. From around 440 ng of RNA, a library with molecular barcoded alpha/delta and beta/gamma adaptors was made. TCRdb called the reads again in MiXCR, with one record for every CDR3 protein. The table shows roughly 46,000 distinct CDR3 sequences, with approximately 12% occurring only once. Sequencing was done on a sample of a population of CD138-negative cells sorted from bone marrow. The origin of the receptors is a donor at least 40 years old with multiple myeloma.

About this clonotype: It may be a read error: a sequence one base away is much more abundant. V usage is TRBV19 and J usage is TRBJ2-4; a weak D match, TRBD2 (5 bases). Germline V CDR1 and CDR2: LNHDA, SQIVND (reference sequence). The CDR3 is made up of 14 amino acids. CDR3 in DNA: TGTGCCAGTAGTGTGCCGGGAAATAAAAACATTCGGTACTTC. Its protein product is CASSVPGNKNIRYF.

This clonotype has at least ten counts. The chain couples TRBV20-1 to TRBJ1-5; TRBD1 matches at 7 bases. The CDR3 totals 15 residues. Germline V gene lookup returns CDR1 DFQATT and CDR2 SNEGSKA (reference sequence). Trimming took 2 bases from V and 0 from J; bases not matched to a gene: 4. For the CDR3, the DNA is TGCAGTGCTAGAATGGGGACAGATAGCAATCAGCCCCAGCATTTT. Its protein product is CSARMGTDSNQPQHF.

V gene TRBV30 combines with J gene TRBJ2-1; D may correspond to TRBD1 or TRBD2 (5 bases each). Between the trimmed V and J ends, which lost 1 base and 2 bases, there was a span of 9 bases. The CDR3 consists of 14 residues. Germline CDR1 GTSNPN, CDR2 SVGIG (reference sequence). The chain's CDR3 is CAWSGDATYNEQFF. For the CDR3, the DNA is TGTGCCTGGAGTGGGGACGCAACCTACAATGAGCAGTTCTTC.

This clonotype was detected ten times or more. The genes are TRBV30 and TRBJ1-3, with D unresolved. CDR3 length: 12 amino acids. V shed 3 bases and J shed 0 bases, with 3 bases lying between them. Germline lookup yields CDR1 GTSNPN and CDR2 SVGIG (reference sequence). CDR3 in amino acids: CAWSASGNTIYF. CDR3 nucleotide sequence: TGTGCCTGGAGCGCCTCTGGAAACACCATATATTTT.

This clonotype counts as medium-sized. The V call is TRBV28, the J call TRBJ2-3; 12 nucleotides align to TRBD2. CDR1 is MDHEN, CDR2 SYDVKM, per germline. The CDR3 runs 16 residues. The V and J ends lost 2 bases and 2 bases, in that order; junction bases with no gene match: 2. CDR3 in DNA: TGTGCCAGCAGTTTAAGGACTAGCGGGATCACAGATACGCAGTATTTT. The encoded protein is CASSLRTSGITDTQYF.

This clonotype has at least ten counts. The gene calls are TRBV19 and TRBJ1-4, with D possibly being TRBD1 (5 bases). The germline V gene has CDR1 LNHDA and CDR2 SQIVND (reference sequence). V shed 6 bases and J shed 0 bases, with 11 bases lying between them. This CDR3 comprises 15 residues. The CDR3 here is CASRGTSATNEKLFF. The DNA of the CDR3 is TGTGCCAGTAGGGGGACGTCCGCAACTAATGAAAAACTGTTTTTT. Full variable domain (rest looked up from reference TRBV19 and TRBJ1-4): DGGITQSPKYLFRKEGQNVTLSCEQNLNHDAMYWYRQDPGQGLRLIYYSQIVNDFQKGDIAEGYSVSREKKESFPLTVTSAQKNPTAFYLCASRGTSATNEKLFFGSGTQLSVL.

This clonotype has ten or more counts. This may be a read error, as it is one base from a much larger clone. The rearrangement links TRBV11-3 to TRBJ2-1; D not certain. CDR1 is SGHNT, CDR2 YENEEA, per germline. This CDR3 has 14 amino acids. The DNA for the CDR3 is TGTGCCAGCAGCCCCCGGATCAACTACAATGGGCAGTTCTTC. It specifies CASSPRINYNGQFF.

There are a few counts of this clonotype. A much larger clone differs by one base, so this may be a read error. The chain combines TRBV28 with TRBJ1-5; the D is unclear. This CDR3 has 17 amino acids. V gave up 4 bases and J gave up 0 bases, with 16 bases separating them. Germline V gives CDR1 MDHEN, CDR2 SYDVKM. The CDR3 loop is CASSSDGSALSNQPQHF. In nucleotides, the CDR3 is TGTGCCAGCAGTTCCGACGGGTCAGCTCTTAGCAATCAGCCCCAGCATTTT.

The rearrangement uses TRBV4-2 and TRBJ1-1; D is ambiguous. V lost 0 bases and J 0 bases, leaving 8 bases between the germline ends. The germline V gene has CDR1 LGHNA and CDR2 YNFKEQ. This CDR3 is 15 amino acids long. CDR3 residues: CASSQDLRVNTEAFF. The CDR3 nucleotides read TGTGCCAGCAGCCAAGATCTGCGAGTGAACACTGAAGCTTTCTTT.

Ten or more counts support this clonotype. V usage is TRBV29-1 and J usage is TRBJ2-7, with a weak D call TRBD1 (6 bases). This CDR3 is built from 13 residues. Germline CDR1 is SQVTM and CDR2 is ANQGSEA. The V and J ends lost 7 bases and 6 bases respectively, with 19 bases between them. DNA for the CDR3: TGCAGCGGACTACAGGGCGGACGGGGCGAGCAGTACTTC. It yields the protein CSGLQGGRGEQYF.

This clonotype showed up just a few times. A far larger clone is one nucleotide away, so this likely arose from a read error. This chain joins TRBV11-2 and TRBJ2-1, with D tentatively TRBD2 (6 bases). The CDR3 loop spans 16 amino acids. Germline V gene data show CDR1 as SGHAT and CDR2 as FQNNGV. V lost 5 bases and J 12 bases, leaving 26 bases between the germline ends. The DNA of the CDR3 is TGTGCCAGCAGCATAGGACCGGGACCGCGGGATCATATGCAGTTCTTC. Its translation is CASSIGPGPRDHMQFF.

This clonotype has a count of ten or more. The chain has TRBV20-1 and TRBJ1-1, with no clear D. Trimming pared 5 bases from V and 1 base from J, leaving 8 bases between. CDR1 is DFQATT and CDR2 is SNEGSKA in the germline V gene (reference sequence). The CDR3 runs 12 residues. CDR3 sequence (DNA): TGCAGTGCTGGACGGACGAACACTGAAGCTTTCTTT. This codes for CSAGRTNTEAFF.

This clonotype came up many times. The CDR3, as DNA: TGTGCCACCAGTGATCCCGGGACTAGCGGGAGTATCGATGAGCAGTTCTTC. This translates into CATSDPGTSGSIDEQFF. V and J are TRBV24-1 and TRBJ2-1, with TRBD2 identical over 14 bases. Unmatched junction bases numbered 8, after V lost 3 bases and J lost 8 bases. The CDR3 runs 17 residues. Germline V gene sequence: CDR1 KGHDR, CDR2 SFDVKD.

Relative to its sample, this clonotype is medium-sized. The rearrangement links TRBV7-3 to TRBJ2-3; possible D gene TRBD1, 5 bases. V shed 5 bases and J shed 2 bases, with 11 bases lying between them. This CDR3 is 14 amino acids long. CDR1 and CDR2 from the germline V gene are SGHTA and FQGTGA. The CDR3 coding sequence is TGTGCCAGCAGCCCCCAGGGCGCCACAGATACGCAGTATTTT. It translates to CASSPQGATDTQYF.

For this clonotype: This may stem from a read error, because a much larger clone lies one nucleotide away. The V and J genes are TRBV18 and TRBJ2-5; the D is unclear. The CDR3 totals 13 residues. Germline V gene sequence: CDR1 KGHSH, CDR2 LQKENI. The CDR3 DNA follows: TGTGCCGGCTCACCAGAGGTTGGCGAGACCCAGTACTTC. Translating gives CAGSPEVGETQYF.